The sequence of this T cell receptor (beta chain) was determined in a study of control samples from healthy donors and cancer patients. TCRdb's table, derived via immunoSEQ multiplex PCR, lists solely in-frame clones and lacks some. The sample has about 44,000 clones; about three quarters are singletons. The V end was cut by 5 bases, the J end by 6 bases, with 17 bases between. Germline V lookup: CDR1 MDHEN, CDR2 SYDVKM. The CDR3 sequence is 15 residues long. This TCR was sampled from a male donor with melanoma. V and J are TRBV28 and TRBJ1-3; D is unclear. Source material: formalin-fixed, paraffin-embedded tissue. In DNA, the CDR3 is TGTGCCAGCAGTCCCCCCGGGATCCGAACAAACACCATATATTTT. Its protein product is CASSPPGIRTNTIYF.